This T cell receptor (beta chain) derives from a study of CD8 T cells in ankylosing spondylitis. This clonotype was recorded a few times. TCRdb redid the calling of the 5' RACE reads with MiXCR, one entry per CDR3 protein. Of approximately 260,000 distinct CDR3 sequences in the sample, 15% to 20% were seen once. Germline lookup yields CDR1 SGHRS and CDR2 YFSETQ. This CDR3 has 15 amino acids. Deletions cut 0 bases from V and 2 bases from J, with 12 bases between. Material: blood, either unsorted or a sorted T cell fraction (not recorded which). V usage is TRBV5-1 and J usage is TRBJ2-7; D may be TRBD1 (5 bases). This TCR came from a male donor with ankylosing spondylitis or in good health (not recorded which). CDR3 sequence (DNA): TGCGCCAGCAGCTTGGGCTCAAGGACAACCTACGAGCAGTACTTC. Translation: CASSLGSRTTYEQYF.